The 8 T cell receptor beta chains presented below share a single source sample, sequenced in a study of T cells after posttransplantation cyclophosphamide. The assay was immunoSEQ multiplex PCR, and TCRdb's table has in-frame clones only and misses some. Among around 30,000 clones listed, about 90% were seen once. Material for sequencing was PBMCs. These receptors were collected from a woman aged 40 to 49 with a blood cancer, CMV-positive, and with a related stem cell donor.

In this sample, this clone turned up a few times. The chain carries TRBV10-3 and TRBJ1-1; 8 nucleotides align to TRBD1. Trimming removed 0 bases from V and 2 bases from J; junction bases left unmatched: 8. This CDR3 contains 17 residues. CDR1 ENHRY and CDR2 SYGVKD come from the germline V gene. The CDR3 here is CAISESPGGYFNTEAFF. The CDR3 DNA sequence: TGTGCCATCAGTGAGTCGCCAGGGGGCTATTTTAACACTGAAGCTTTCTTT.

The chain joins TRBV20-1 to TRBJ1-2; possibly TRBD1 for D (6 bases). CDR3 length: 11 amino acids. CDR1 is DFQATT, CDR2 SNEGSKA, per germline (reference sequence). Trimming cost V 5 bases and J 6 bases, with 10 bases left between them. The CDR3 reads CSAYHRDGYTF. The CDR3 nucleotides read TGCAGTGCTTACCACAGGGATGGCTACACCTTC.

DNA of the CDR3: TGCGCCAGCAGCCAATTAGCGGGGGCAACCACAGATACGCAGTATTTT. Protein: CASSQLAGATTDTQYF. The V and J genes are TRBV4-1 and TRBJ2-3; 9 nucleotides match TRBD2. CDR1 is MGHRA and CDR2 is YSYEKL in the germline V gene. This CDR3 comprises 16 residues. Trimming took 2 bases from V and 2 from J; bases not matched to a gene: 5.

The CDR3 nucleotides read TGTGCCAGCAGTGGGGGAGGATGGAGAGGAGATACGCAGTATTTT. Protein product: CASSGGGWRGDTQYF. The V gene is TRBV28, the J gene TRBJ2-3, with D maybe TRBD2 (6 bases). The V gene lost 5 bases and the J gene lost 5 bases, with 17 bases spanning the gap. The CDR3 runs to 15 residues. CDR1 is MDHEN and CDR2 is SYDVKM in the germline V gene.

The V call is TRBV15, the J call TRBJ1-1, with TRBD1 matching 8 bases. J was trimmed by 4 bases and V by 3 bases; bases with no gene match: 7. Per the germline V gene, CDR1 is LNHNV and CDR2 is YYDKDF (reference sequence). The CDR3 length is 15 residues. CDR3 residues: CATSSYHRGGTEAFF. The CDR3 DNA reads TGTGCCACCAGCAGTTATCACAGGGGGGGCACTGAAGCTTTCTTT.

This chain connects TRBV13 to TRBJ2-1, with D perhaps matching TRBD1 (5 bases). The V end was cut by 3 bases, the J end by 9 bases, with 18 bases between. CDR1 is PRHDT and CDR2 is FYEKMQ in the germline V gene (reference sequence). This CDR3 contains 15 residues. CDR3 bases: TGTGCCAGCAGCTTTTCTGCGACAGTTAATGGTGAGCAGTTCTTC. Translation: CASSFSATVNGEQFF. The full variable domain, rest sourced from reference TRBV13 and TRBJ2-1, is AAGVIQSPRHLIKEKRETATLKCYPIPRHDTVYWYQQGPGQDPQFLISFYEKMQSDKGSIPDRFSAQQFSDYHSELNMSSLELGDSALYFCASSFSATVNGEQFFGPGTRLTVL.

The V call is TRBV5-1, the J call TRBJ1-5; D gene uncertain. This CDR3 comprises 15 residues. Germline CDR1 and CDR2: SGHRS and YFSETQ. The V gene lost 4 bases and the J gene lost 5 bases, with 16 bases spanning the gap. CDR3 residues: CASSASEGPDQPQHF. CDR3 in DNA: TGCGCCAGCAGCGCCTCGGAGGGTCCGGATCAGCCCCAGCATTTT.

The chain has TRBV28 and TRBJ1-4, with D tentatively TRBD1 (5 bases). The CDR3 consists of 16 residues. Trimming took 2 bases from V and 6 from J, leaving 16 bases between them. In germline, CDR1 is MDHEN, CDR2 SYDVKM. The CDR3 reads CASSLPGFPGYEKLFF. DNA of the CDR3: TGTGCCAGCAGTTTACCCGGGTTTCCAGGGTATGAAAAACTGTTTTTT.